The 30 T cell receptor beta chains given below trace back to one sample, sequenced in a study of monozygotic twins with inflammatory bowel disease. TCRdb reworked the 5' RACE reads into one entry per CDR3 protein, no DNA. This repertoire includes some 150,000 distinct CDR3 sequences. Specimen: blood. The receptors stem from a human donor with ulcerative colitis or Crohn's disease, or a healthy co-twin of an affected twin (not recorded which).

V is TRBV19 and J is TRBJ2-1; TCRdb reports TRBD2, a call that lacks DNA to check it against. The CDR3 spans 15 residues. Germline V lookup: CDR1 LNHDA, CDR2 SQIVND (reference sequence). The CDR3 protein is CASSTVGLADNEQFF.

The CDR3 reads CSVGTGQVEETQYF. This chain uses TRBV29-1 with TRBJ2-5; lacking DNA, the TRBD1 call made by TCRdb goes unchecked. The V gene's germline CDR1 is SQVTM and CDR2 ANQGSEA. The CDR3 consists of 14 residues. The complete variable domain, with remaining parts taken from reference TRBV29-1 and TRBJ2-5, reads SAVISQKPSRDICQRGTSLTIQCQVDSQVTMMFWYRQQPGQSLTLIATANQGSEATYESGFVIDKFPISRPNLTFSTLTVSNMSPEDSSIYLCSVGTGQVEETQYFGPGTRLLVL.

The gene calls are TRBV4-2 and TRBJ1-2; TCRdb gives TRBD1 as the D gene, but with no DNA this cannot be confirmed. The CDR3 consists of 15 residues. Germline lookup yields CDR1 LGHNA and CDR2 YNFKEQ. CDR3 sequence: CASSQAGTGFSGYTF.

V usage is TRBV7-2 and J usage is TRBJ2-3; as DNA is missing, the TRBD2 call by TCRdb cannot be tested. Germline V gene lookup returns CDR1 SGHTA and CDR2 FQGNSA. The CDR3 runs 15 residues. The chain's CDR3 is CASSIGLAGVDTQYF.

The J gene is TRBJ2-3, the V gene TRBV18; TCRdb reports TRBD1, a call that lacks DNA to check it against. Germline V gene sequence: CDR1 KGHSH, CDR2 LQKENI. The CDR3 has 15 amino acids. The CDR3 spells CASSPLGQGSDTQYF. The whole variable domain, remainder taken from reference TRBV18 and TRBJ2-3, is NAGVMQNPRHLVRRRGQEARLRCSPMKGHSHVYWYRQLPEEGLKFMVYLQKENIIDESGMPKERFSAEFPKEGPSILRIQQVVRGDSAAYFCASSPLGQGSDTQYFGPGTRLTVL.

The rearrangement uses TRBV28 and TRBJ1-2; TCRdb outputs TRBD1, but without DNA this stays unchecked. The CDR3 extends over 14 amino acids. Germline V lookup: CDR1 MDHEN, CDR2 SYDVKM. CDR3 residues: CASSFTGADYGYTF.

This chain connects TRBV20-1 to TRBJ2-1; the D call from TCRdb, TRBD2, cannot be confirmed without DNA. Germline CDR1 DFQATT, CDR2 SNEGSKA (reference sequence). CDR3 length: 16 residues. The CDR3 is CSASPPAGAYPNEQFF.

The chain employs TRBV10-2 and TRBJ2-2; there is no DNA to check the TCRdb D call of TRBD2. The V gene's germline CDR1 is WSHSY and CDR2 SAAADI. The CDR3 loop spans 15 amino acids. The CDR3 region is CASKTSGLTTGELFF.

V is TRBV28 and J is TRBJ2-7; TCRdb's D call, TRBD1, is unchecked because there is no DNA. This CDR3 has 12 amino acids. Germline-derived CDR1 and CDR2 are MDHEN and SYDVKM. The CDR3 is CASSPGVYEQYF. Looking up the rest from reference TRBV28 and TRBJ2-7 gives the full variable domain: DVKVTQSSRYLVKRTGEKVFLECVQDMDHENMFWYRQDPGLGLRLIYFSYDVKMKEKGDIPEGYSVSREKKERFSLILESASTNQTSMYLCASSPGVYEQYFGPGTRLTVT.

The chain is built from TRBV7-9 and TRBJ1-4. The length of the CDR3 is 16 residues. The germline CDR1 and CDR2 sequences are SEHNR and FQNEAQ (reference sequence). CDR3 loop: CASSLEWRGPGEKLFF.

The rearrangement links TRBV24-1 to TRBJ2-5; the D call from TCRdb, TRBD1, cannot be confirmed without DNA. Germline CDR1 KGHDR, CDR2 SFDVKD. The CDR3 loop spans 16 amino acids. CDR3 residues: CATSDFTVSRQETQYF.

This chain joins TRBV5-5 and TRBJ1-3. Looked up from germline, CDR1 is SGHKS and CDR2 is YYEKEE (reference sequence). The CDR3 is 16 residues long. The CDR3 loop is CASSLTPGLSGNTIYF. The entire variable domain, with the rest obtained from reference TRBV5-5 and TRBJ1-3, is as follows: DAGVTQSPTHLIKTRGQQVTLRCSPISGHKSVSWYQQVLGQGPQFIFQYYEKEERGRGNFPDRFSARQFPNYSSELNVNALLLGDSALYLCASSLTPGLSGNTIYFGEGSWLTVV.

The rearrangement links TRBV5-1 to TRBJ2-3; TCRdb's assignment of TRBD1 cannot be checked, as there is no DNA. The germline gives CDR1 SGHRS, CDR2 YFSETQ. The CDR3 has 16 amino acids. The CDR3 loop is CASSLVPRGSTDTQYF.

The J gene is TRBJ2-1, the V gene TRBV7-8; TCRdb designates TRBD1, a call that cannot be tested without DNA. The CDR3 length is 13 residues. Germline V gives CDR1 SGHVS, CDR2 FQNEAQ. CDR3 sequence: CASSPHDRDEQFF.

This rearrangement joins TRBV20-1 to TRBJ1-5. The CDR3 contains 18 residues. Per germline, CDR1 DFQATT and CDR2 SNEGSKA (reference sequence). The CDR3 here is CSARDSRTDVGGNQPQHF.

The chain joins TRBV5-1 to TRBJ1-1; the TRBD1 assignment by TCRdb is unverifiable without DNA. CDR1 SGHRS and CDR2 YFSETQ come from the germline V gene. CDR3 size: 14 residues. The CDR3 loop is CASIGDRANTEAFF.

V gene TRBV11-2 combines with J gene TRBJ2-2; the TRBD1 assignment by TCRdb is unverifiable without DNA. The V gene's germline CDR1 is SGHAT and CDR2 FQNNGV. CDR3 length: 13 residues. The chain's CDR3 is CAGEDRGSGELFF.

The rearrangement uses TRBV6-5 and TRBJ1-1; TCRdb gives TRBD1 as the D gene, but with no DNA this cannot be confirmed. Germline-derived CDR1 and CDR2 are MNHEY and SVGAGI. The CDR3 runs to 13 residues. The CDR3 loop reads CATADRGGTEAFF.

The rearrangement joins TRBV24-1 to TRBJ2-7. This CDR3 contains 15 residues. Germline CDR1 is KGHDR and CDR2 is SFDVKD. This chain's CDR3 is CATSDTRGTSYEQYF.

CDR3 protein: CTSSLAYSKNYNEQFF. The chain is built from TRBV11-1 and TRBJ2-1. The CDR3 has 16 residues. Germline V gives CDR1 SGHAT, CDR2 FQDESV (reference sequence).

The chain joins TRBV28 to TRBJ2-7; TCRdb's D call of TRBD1 is untestable without DNA. The CDR3 length is 17 residues. Germline CDR1 reads MDHEN; CDR2 reads SYDVKM. The CDR3 spells CASSPTLDRGRAGEQYF. Supplemented by reference TRBV28 and TRBJ2-7, the full variable domain reads DVKVTQSSRYLVKRTGEKVFLECVQDMDHENMFWYRQDPGLGLRLIYFSYDVKMKEKGDIPEGYSVSREKKERFSLILESASTNQTSMYLCASSPTLDRGRAGEQYFGPGTRLTVT.

The chain links TRBV20-1 to TRBJ1-5. The CDR3 sequence is 14 residues long. The germline V gene encodes CDR1 DFQATT and CDR2 SNEGSKA (reference sequence). CDR3 residues: CSARGSDRNQPQHF.

This chain joins TRBV6-5 and TRBJ1-2; TCRdb's D call, TRBD1, is unchecked because there is no DNA. The CDR3 is 15 amino acids. The germline V gene encodes CDR1 MNHEY and CDR2 SVGAGI. The CDR3 here is CASSYTGKTNYGYTF.

V usage is TRBV28 and J usage is TRBJ2-7; TCRdb proposes TRBD1, but this gene call is untestable without DNA. The CDR3 is 14 residues long. Germline CDR1 MDHEN, CDR2 SYDVKM. CDR3 sequence: CASSHGQGPYEQYF.

V is TRBV19 and J is TRBJ1-5; TCRdb picks TRBD1, but there is no DNA to check that call. The V gene's germline CDR1 is LNHDA and CDR2 SQIVND (reference sequence). This CDR3 has 15 residues. The CDR3 loop reads CASTETGTVYQPQHF.

This chain links TRBV12-3 or TRBV12-4 with TRBJ1-6; TCRdb's D call of TRBD1 is untestable without DNA. The CDR3 loop spans 14 amino acids. The CDR3 sequence: CASSLGREGSPLHF.

The rearrangement links TRBV11-2 to TRBJ1-1; TCRdb's D call of TRBD1 is untestable without DNA. CDR3 length: 14 residues. From germline, CDR1 is SGHAT and CDR2 FQNNGV. The CDR3 here is CASSLIGQTTEAFF. Full variable domain (missing parts from reference TRBV11-2 and TRBJ1-1): EAGVAQSPRYKIIEKRQSVAFWCNPISGHATLYWYQQILGQGPKLLIQFQNNGVVDDSQLPKDRFSAERLKGVDSTLKIQPAKLEDSAVYLCASSLIGQTTEAFFGQGTRLTVV.

This chain joins TRBV28 and TRBJ1-6; TCRdb lists TRBD1, though no DNA is available to test this call. Germline V gene data show CDR1 as MDHEN and CDR2 as SYDVKM. CDR3 size: 13 residues. The CDR3 sequence: CASSGAGYSPLHF.

The chain combines TRBV25-1 with TRBJ1-2. The CDR3 is 16 amino acids. CDR1 and CDR2 (germline): MGHDK, SYGVNS. The CDR3: CASSSPVSLGGYGYTF.

The chain is built from TRBV6-5 and TRBJ1-3; the TCRdb D gene call, TRBD1, has no DNA to confirm it. This CDR3 contains 16 residues. Germline V gene lookup returns CDR1 MNHEY and CDR2 SVGAGI. CDR3 in amino acids: CASSSTGTEGGNTIYF.